This passage covers 5 T cell receptor beta chains from one sample sequenced in a study of T cell responses to AZD1222 COVID-19 vaccine. Sequenced by immunoSEQ multiplex PCR; TCRdb stores in-frame clones only, minus some. The sample consists of tens of thousands of clones, about 85% of them appearing once. The sequencing here drew on peripheral blood, taken 28 days after the second AZD1222 dose. Receptors originate from an adult who received the AZD1222 COVID-19 vaccine.

This chain connects TRBV10-3 to TRBJ2-1; possibly TRBD1 or TRBD2 for D (6 bases each). The germline V gene encodes CDR1 ENHRY and CDR2 SYGVKD. V dropped 9 bases and J dropped 6 bases, with 39 bases sitting between them. CDR3 length equals 21 residues. The CDR3 region has the DNA TGTGCCATACGACCGGGGGCCGGTGGTCAAGGACTCCTAGTTCGGGCCAATGAGCAGTTCTTC. Its protein product is CAIRPGAGGQGLLVRANEQFF.

A remark on this clone: Mismatch with germline at one junction end may stem from a read error. The genes are TRBV7-7 and TRBJ2-5; 8 nucleotides line up with TRBD1. The germline gives CDR1 SSHAT, CDR2 FNYEAQ (reference sequence). This CDR3 has 17 amino acids. CDR3 residues: CASSPRGTGGRIETQYF. The CDR3 DNA is TGTGCTAGCAGCCCCCGGGGAACAGGGGGGAGAATCGAGACCCAGTACTTC.

This chain uses TRBV6-6 with TRBJ2-2, with D unclear. The germline V gene has CDR1 MNHNY and CDR2 SVGAGI (reference sequence). This CDR3 has 13 residues. V shed 7 bases and J shed 0 bases, with 6 bases lying between them. CDR3 sequence reads: CASKGSNTGELFF. The CDR3 nucleotides are TGTGCCAGCAAAGGCTCGAACACCGGGGAGCTGTTTTTT.

The gene calls are TRBV19 and TRBJ2-7, with 9 positions matching TRBD1. Trimming took 2 bases from V and 3 from J; bases not matched to a gene: 2. Germline V CDR1 and CDR2: LNHDA, SQIVND (reference sequence). The CDR3 spans 14 residues. The CDR3 spells CASSITGGGYEQYF. The CDR3 region has the DNA TGTGCCAGTAGTATAACAGGGGGCGGCTACGAGCAGTACTTC.

This clone has just a few counts. The V and J genes are TRBV10-3 and TRBJ2-7, with a tentative D call TRBD1 (5 bases). The CDR3 runs to 14 residues. Germline loops: CDR1 ENHRY, CDR2 SYGVKD. The ends were cut back, 6 bases at V and 5 bases at J, with 17 bases in the middle. For the CDR3, the DNA is TGTGCCATCAGCCCAGGGCCCGTTCTGCACGAGCAGTACTTC. Amino acids: CAISPGPVLHEQYF.